A single sample gave rise to the 12 T cell receptor beta chains below, sequenced in a study of identical twins (dated by TCRdb to 2016 to 2018). The library was prepared using 5' RACE. This sample was sequenced with an Illumina HiSeq 2000. The public reads were quality trimmed at Q25 with fastp and then assembled into clones with MiXCR by TCRdb, keeping productive beta chains. Merged by CDR3 protein, the rows form single entries marked with the most common genes and DNA. The sample table contains some 730,000 distinct CDR3 sequences; only one count was recorded for around a sixth of them. The biggest ten clones account for under 15% of the sample. The same data also contributed to another study, on T cells expressing NK-cell markers.

Sequencing was performed on PBMCs. The source of these receptors is a woman aged 18-29 years in good health.

This clonotype turned up a few times. The rearrangement joins TRBV9 to TRBJ2-1, with 7 positions matching TRBD1. Germline trimming cut 2 bases from V and 8 bases from J; bases unmatched to any gene: 10. The CDR3 runs 15 residues. Per germline, CDR1 SGDLS and CDR2 YYNGEE. CDR3 DNA: TGTGCCAGCAGCGTCTGGACAGGTCCGATGGATGAGCAGTTCTTC. Translated, it gives CASSVWTGPMDEQFF.

This sequence joins TRBV6-5 and TRBJ2-7, with D possibly TRBD1 on 5 matching bases. The germline CDR1 and CDR2 sequences are MNHEY and SVGAGI. The CDR3 is 12 residues long. Trimming stripped 5 bases from V and 5 bases from J, with 10 bases between. The CDR3 DNA reads as TGTGCCAGCAGTCAAAGGGGTGACGAGCAGTACTTC. Amino acids: CASSQRGDEQYF.

This clonotype has only a few counts. This chain links TRBV6-2 or TRBV6-3 with TRBJ2-2; D gene uncertain. Germline V CDR1 and CDR2: MNHEY, SVGEGT. This CDR3 spans 15 amino acids. V was pared by 2 bases and J by 6 bases, with 13 bases between. CDR3 sequence: CASSYEPYDSGELFF. CDR3 nucleotides: TGTGCCAGCAGTTACGAACCTTATGACTCCGGGGAGCTGTTTTTT.

On this clonotype: No conserved phenylalanine or tryptophan is present at the end of the CDR3, so a read error is the likely explanation. The CDR3 DNA reads TGTGCCAGCAGCTTAACTTTGAACACTGAAGCTTTCCTT. Translating gives CASSLTLNTEAFL. The V gene is TRBV7-9, the J gene TRBJ1-1, with D uncertain. This CDR3 contains 13 residues. Germline loops: CDR1 SEHNR, CDR2 FQNEAQ (reference sequence). V was shortened by 2 bases and J by 0 bases, with 4 bases between the two germline ends.

The chain is built from TRBV19 and TRBJ2-7; 7 nucleotides match TRBD2. Germline trimming cut 5 bases from V and 2 bases from J; bases unmatched to any gene: 9. Germline CDR1 reads LNHDA; CDR2 reads SQIVND (reference sequence). The CDR3 sequence is 15 residues long. The CDR3 loop reads CASSDGEGPTYEQYF. For the CDR3, the DNA is TGTGCCAGTAGTGACGGGGAGGGGCCTACCTACGAGCAGTACTTC.

The J gene is TRBJ2-2, the V gene TRBV20-1, with 10 bases aligning to TRBD2. Germline V CDR1 and CDR2: DFQATT, SNEGSKA (reference sequence). Trimming removed 0 bases from V and 0 bases from J; junction bases left unmatched: 4. The CDR3 has 17 residues. Written as DNA, the CDR3 is TGCAGTGCTAGAGATCGGCTAGCGGGGGCGAACACCGGGGAGCTGTTTTTT. Protein product: CSARDRLAGANTGELFF.

This chain connects TRBV15 to TRBJ2-7; D gene unclear. Trimming pared 8 bases from V and 3 bases from J, leaving 11 bases between. Germline V gene data show CDR1 as LNHNV and CDR2 as YYDKDF (reference sequence). The CDR3 is made up of 12 amino acids. For the CDR3, the DNA is TGTGCCACCCAAGACAACGACTACGAGCAGTACTTC. Residues: CATQDNDYEQYF.

The genes are TRBV14 and TRBJ2-1; 8 bases are a match to TRBD2. Germline V gene data show CDR1 as SGHDN and CDR2 as FVKESK. The CDR3 contains 16 residues. The J segment lost 2 bases and the V segment lost 1 base, leaving 4 bases of the junction unmatched. DNA for the CDR3: TGTGCCAGCAGCCAAGGAAGCGGGAGTACCTACAATGAGCAGTTCTTC. Amino acid sequence: CASSQGSGSTYNEQFF.

This clonotype was counted only a few times. V and J are TRBV6-6 and TRBJ2-1; D unresolved. CDR1 and CDR2 from the germline V gene are MNHNY and SVGAGI (reference sequence). The CDR3 is 12 residues long. Deletions cut 6 bases from V and 9 bases from J, with 12 bases between. CDR3 sequence (DNA): TGTGCCAGCAGATCTAATAACGTTGAGCAGTTCTTC. Amino acids: CASRSNNVEQFF.

The rearrangement joins TRBV12-3 or TRBV12-4 to TRBJ1-1, with D unresolved. This CDR3 has 12 residues. V dropped 7 bases and J dropped 5 bases, with 11 bases sitting between them. The CDR3 protein is CASILMGTEAFF. The CDR3 DNA reads as TGTGCCAGCATCCTAATGGGGACTGAAGCTTTCTTT.

The chain couples TRBV9 to TRBJ2-2; D remains unclear. Trimming stripped 4 bases from V and 0 bases from J, with 13 bases between. CDR3 length: 16 amino acids. The germline CDR1 and CDR2 sequences are SGDLS and YYNGEE. CDR3 sequence reads: CASSPGSRTNTGELFF. CDR3 nucleotides: TGTGCCAGCAGCCCTGGTTCACGGACGAACACCGGGGAGCTGTTTTTT.

The rearrangement uses TRBV6-5 and TRBJ2-1; D remains unclear. From germline, CDR1 is MNHEY and CDR2 SVGAGI. This CDR3 has 14 amino acids. Between the trimmed V and J ends, which lost 0 bases and 3 bases, there was a span of 6 bases. DNA of the CDR3: TGTGCCAGCAGTTACTCGGGCAGCTACAATGAGCAGTTCTTC. It is translated as CASSYSGSYNEQFF.